These 22 T cell receptor beta chains were all obtained from the same sample, sequenced in a study of blood T cell repertoires in COVID-19. Generated by immunoSEQ multiplex PCR, the TCRdb table keeps only in-frame clones and is missing some. Of a few hundred thousand clones listed, approximately 85% are singletons. What was sequenced was PBMCs or T cells enriched from blood (not recorded which). The receptor source for this set is a woman between 25 and 40 years old who had recovered from COVID-19.

This chain links TRBV5-1 with TRBJ1-2; D unresolved. Looked up from germline, CDR1 is SGHRS and CDR2 is YFSETQ. This CDR3 has 15 amino acids. With 1 base removed from V and 2 bases from J, the gap between germline ends came to 12 bases. CDR3 region: CASSLPRENNYGYTF. CDR3 sequence (DNA): TGCGCCAGCAGCTTGCCCCGGGAGAACAACTATGGCTACACCTTC.

In the case of this clone: The same CDR3 also results from other DNA sequences found in this sample. The chain joins TRBV9 to TRBJ1-4, with a possible D match to TRBD1 (6 bases). The CDR3 is 16 residues long. CDR1 SGDLS and CDR2 YYNGEE come from the germline V gene. Deletions cut 3 bases from V and 10 bases from J, with 22 bases between. CDR3 nucleotides: TGTGCCAGCAGCGGGCCGCGCGGCAGGGGTCAAGGAAAACTGTTTTTT. Translated, it gives CASSGPRGRGQGKLFF.

The chain carries TRBV5-1 and TRBJ2-7; 10 nucleotides line up with TRBD1. Germline trimming cut 4 bases from V and 6 bases from J; bases unmatched to any gene: 7. This CDR3 has 14 amino acids. CDR1 is SGHRS, CDR2 YFSETQ, per germline. This CDR3 reads CASSVGQGRSEQYF. The CDR3 DNA sequence: TGCGCCAGCAGCGTGGGACAGGGGAGGTCCGAGCAGTACTTC. Full variable domain (outside the CDR3, taken from reference TRBV5-1 and TRBJ2-7): KAGVTQTPRYLIKTRGQQVTLSCSPISGHRSVSWYQQTPGQGLQFLFEYFSETQRNKGNFPGRFSGRQFSNSRSEMNVSTLELGDSALYLCASSVGQGRSEQYFGPGTRLTVT.

The J gene is TRBJ1-6, the V gene TRBV28; D unresolved. The V end was cut by 5 bases, the J end by 10 bases, with 18 bases between. CDR1 and CDR2 (germline): MDHEN, SYDVKM. The CDR3 spans 15 residues. The CDR3 DNA reads TGTGCCAGCAGTGCGGCGGGCTTGGGGATCTCACCCCTCCACTTT. Translated, it gives CASSAAGLGISPLHF.

This chain connects TRBV19 to TRBJ1-2; 8 nucleotides agree with TRBD1. Per the germline V gene, CDR1 is LNHDA and CDR2 is SQIVND (reference sequence). V lost 11 bases and J lost 2; bases outside the gene matches: 10. The CDR3 is 14 residues long. In DNA form, the CDR3 reads TGTGCCGGAAGACGACAGGGGAGGAACTATGGCTACACCTTC. Protein product: CAGRRQGRNYGYTF.

The V call is TRBV2, the J call TRBJ1-2; tentative D call: TRBD1 (6 bases). Germline V lookup: CDR1 SNHLY, CDR2 FYNNEI. The CDR3 covers 15 residues. V was shortened by 6 bases and J by 1 base, with 15 bases between the two germline ends. The CDR3 here is CASRNLRGSNYGYTF. In nucleotides, the CDR3 is TGTGCCAGCAGAAATCTAAGGGGGAGTAACTATGGCTACACCTTC.

J is TRBJ1-6 and V is TRBV10-3; the match to TRBD1 covers 7 bases. The CDR3 consists of 17 residues. Germline V lookup: CDR1 ENHRY, CDR2 SYGVKD. V was clipped by 1 base and J by 10 bases; unmatched bases: 13. CDR3 DNA: TGTGCCATCAGTGAGTACCGGGACAGCTTACCAGGCTCACCCCTCCACTTT. Protein: CAISEYRDSLPGSPLHF.

This clone occurred once. CDR3 bases: TGTGCCAGCAGCTCCCAGCGGGCCCCAGAGTTCTTC. Translation: CASSSQRAPEFF. J is TRBJ2-1 and V is TRBV7-8; possibly TRBD2 for D (6 bases). The CDR3 contains 12 residues. Trimming pared 4 bases from V and 14 bases from J, leaving 15 bases between. Germline V gives CDR1 SGHVS, CDR2 FQNEAQ.

CDR3 in amino acids: CASTSDRVVKRTSEAFF. CDR3 nucleotide sequence: TGTGCCAGCACATCCGACAGGGTCGTCAAAAGGACGTCTGAAGCTTTCTTT. The chain has TRBV27 and TRBJ1-1, with 7 positions matching TRBD1. In germline, CDR1 is MNHEY, CDR2 SMNVEV (reference sequence). Losses at the gene ends were 7 bases for V and 6 bases for J; bases not matched to a gene: 20. The CDR3 extends over 17 amino acids.

The V gene is TRBV5-6, the J gene TRBJ1-1; D is possibly TRBD1 (6 bases). With 7 bases removed from V and 5 bases from J, the gap between germline ends came to 21 bases. This CDR3 is built from 15 residues. Germline V gives CDR1 SGHDT, CDR2 YYEEEE. CDR3: CASFRSGVLWTEAFF. CDR3 bases: TGTGCCAGCTTTCGCTCAGGGGTTCTTTGGACTGAAGCTTTCTTT. Looking up the rest from reference TRBV5-6 and TRBJ1-1 gives the full variable domain: DAGVTQSPTHLIKTRGQQVTLRCSPKSGHDTVSWYQQALGQGPQFIFQYYEEEERQRGNFPDRFSGHQFPNYSSELNVNALLLGDSALYLCASFRSGVLWTEAFFGQGTRLTVV.

J is TRBJ1-1 and V is TRBV19; D might be TRBD1 (6 bases). The V end lost 2 bases, the J end lost 5 bases, and 12 bases lay between the germline ends. The CDR3 extends over 14 amino acids. CDR1 is LNHDA and CDR2 is SQIVND in the germline V gene (reference sequence). This CDR3 is CASSIRNRVTEAFF. In nucleotides, the CDR3 is TGTGCCAGTAGTATAAGGAACAGGGTGACTGAAGCTTTCTTT. Filled out from reference TRBV19 and TRBJ1-1, the complete variable domain reads DGGITQSPKYLFRKEGQNVTLSCEQNLNHDAMYWYRQDPGQGLRLIYYSQIVNDFQKGDIAEGYSVSREKKESFPLTVTSAQKNPTAFYLCASSIRNRVTEAFFGQGTRLTVV.

The gene calls are TRBV5-1 and TRBJ2-1, with D possibly being TRBD2 (6 bases). V gave up 4 bases and J gave up 6 bases, with 14 bases separating them. In germline, CDR1 is SGHRS, CDR2 YFSETQ. CDR3 length equals 14 residues. CDR3 region: CASSKMQGGNEQFF. CDR3 bases: TGCGCCAGCAGCAAGATGCAGGGAGGCAATGAGCAGTTCTTC.

The rearrangement links TRBV10-1 to TRBJ1-5, with D perhaps TRBD1 (6 bases). The CDR3 length is 14 residues. Germline CDR1 and CDR2: WNHNN and SYGVQD (reference sequence). V dropped 4 bases and J dropped 5 bases, with 12 bases sitting between them. CDR3: CASSGGRGDQPQHF. The CDR3 DNA reads as TGCGCCAGCAGTGGGGGCAGGGGCGATCAGCCCCAGCATTTT.

J is TRBJ2-1 and V is TRBV5-4; D may be TRBD2 (5 bases). In germline, CDR1 is SGHNT, CDR2 YYREEE (reference sequence). This CDR3 region has 15 residues. Trimming took off 1 base at V and 2 bases at J, with 10 bases between the two ends. The CDR3 loop reads CASSLKLETYNEQFF. In DNA form, the CDR3 reads TGTGCCAGCAGCTTGAAACTAGAAACCTACAATGAGCAGTTCTTC.

The chain combines TRBV28 with TRBJ1-1; 8 positions agree with TRBD1. Germline loops: CDR1 MDHEN, CDR2 SYDVKM. J lost 4 bases, V lost 6 bases, and 7 bases had no gene match. The length of the CDR3 is 14 residues. CDR3 in DNA: TGTGCCAGCAGCCACAGACAGGGGTCCACTGAAGCTTTCTTT. Translating gives CASSHRQGSTEAFF.

This chain uses TRBV4-1 with TRBJ2-5; perhaps TRBD1 as D (6 bases). Trimming pared 4 bases from V and 2 bases from J, leaving 14 bases between. This CDR3 has 15 residues. Germline CDR1 is MGHRA and CDR2 is YSYEKL. In DNA form, the CDR3 reads TGCGCCAGCAGCCGAACGGAAGGACAGCAAGAGACCCAGTACTTC. Translating gives CASSRTEGQQETQYF.

The chain couples TRBV10-1 to TRBJ2-1; D is ambiguous. Trimming stripped 3 bases from V and 0 bases from J, with 12 bases between. The CDR3 is made up of 16 amino acids. Germline V CDR1 and CDR2: WNHNN, SYGVQD (reference sequence). The CDR3 region is CASSDYTWSSYNEQFF. The CDR3 DNA sequence: TGCGCCAGCAGTGATTATACTTGGAGCTCCTACAATGAGCAGTTCTTC.

CDR3 amino acids: CASRREISGNTIYF. The CDR3 DNA is TGTGCCAGCAGGCGGGAGATCTCTGGAAACACCATATATTTT. The chain employs TRBV6-5 and TRBJ1-3; no clear D. Trimming took off 6 bases at V and 0 bases at J, with 9 bases between the two ends. The CDR3 covers 14 residues. Germline CDR1 reads MNHEY; CDR2 reads SVGAGI.

The V call is TRBV19, the J call TRBJ1-2; the D is unclear. Germline V gene data show CDR1 as LNHDA and CDR2 as SQIVND (reference sequence). V gave up 1 base and J gave up 3 bases, with 18 bases separating them. CDR3 length equals 17 residues. For the CDR3, the DNA is TGTGCCAGTAGTATAGTTTCAGGAATGAAGACGCACTATGGCTACACCTTC. This sequence encodes CASSIVSGMKTHYGYTF.

This clone was counted a few times. The V call is TRBV7-6, the J call TRBJ1-4, with D unresolved. Per the germline V gene, CDR1 is SGHVS and CDR2 is FNYEAQ. Trimming cost V 1 base and J 0 bases, with 18 bases left between them. The CDR3 extends over 19 amino acids. The CDR3 coding sequence is TGTGCCAGCAGCTTAGGGGCCAGACCAAAACTTGCAACTAATGAAAAACTGTTTTTT. This sequence encodes CASSLGARPKLATNEKLFF. Combining the CDR3 with reference TRBV7-6 and TRBJ1-4 gives the whole variable domain GAGVSQSPRYKVTKRGQDVALRCDPISGHVSLYWYRQALGQGPEFLTYFNYEAQQDKSGLPNDRFSAERPEGSISTLTIQRTEQRDSAMYRCASSLGARPKLATNEKLFFGSGTQLSVL.

The V and J genes are TRBV28 and TRBJ1-1; the D is unclear. V was clipped by 2 bases and J by 7 bases, with 5 bases between them. The CDR3 has 11 amino acids. Germline-derived CDR1 and CDR2 are MDHEN and SYDVKM. CDR3 sequence (DNA): TGTGCCAGCAGTTTACGAGTTGAAGCTTTCTTT. Translated: CASSLRVEAFF.

The V call is TRBV3-1 (or the pseudogene TRBV3-2), the J call TRBJ1-2, with D possibly being TRBD1 (5 bases). CDR1 is LGHDT and CDR2 is YNNKEL in the germline V gene (reference sequence). The CDR3 loop spans 13 amino acids. Trimming shortened V by 4 bases and J by 4 bases, and 10 bases separated the two germline ends. The CDR3 DNA is TGTGCCAGCAGCCGGGAGGGGCGCTATGGCTACACCTTC. This gives the protein CASSREGRYGYTF.